This T cell receptor (beta chain) came from a study of beta chain features in type 1 diabetes. Expressed TCRB transcripts were sequenced after all isolated RNA was converted to cDNA. Measured with immunoSEQ multiplex PCR; TCRdb has only the in-frame clones, and not every one. The sample has around 600,000 clones, around 12% seen once. Study-wide points: It was among patients, rather than healthy donors, that naive, central memory and Treg TCRB repertoires appeared more similar. Shorter TCRB CDR3s, moderately but significantly so, were found in Type 1 diabetes patients in all four CD4+ subsets.

From germline, CDR1 is LGHNA and CDR2 YNFKEQ. With 1 base removed from V and 0 bases from J, the gap between germline ends came to 15 bases. CDR3 size: 18 residues. About this clone: The antigen is not known.

The sequenced sample was naive CD4+ T cells from blood. The source is a man younger than 40 with type 1 diabetes. This rearrangement joins TRBV4-2 to TRBJ1-4; the D gene is possibly TRBD1 (5 bases). DNA of the CDR3: TGTGCCAGCAGCCAAGCCGACAGAACTCCGGCAACTAATGAAAAACTGTTTTTT. Translation: CASSQADRTPATNEKLFF.